In its sample, the clone carrying this T cell receptor beta chain ranks as medium-sized. The data were produced by immunoSEQ multiplex PCR, yet TCRdb's version contains in-frame clones alone and is incomplete. The data hold some 13,000 clones, with 35% to 40% observed a single time. Some 200,000 CFSE-labeled responder cells were plated with some 200,000 irradiated, violet-dye-labeled stimulator cells. Sorting of proliferating CFSE-low CD3+CD4+ and CD3+CD8+ responders took place after the reaction. This sample was included in a study of graft-versus-host responses after intestinal transplantation. Study as a whole: All recipients got anti-thymocyte globulin induction, then tacrolimus and steroids for roughly 3 years.

V lost 3 bases and J 5 bases, leaving 19 bases between the germline ends. Germline assignment: CDR1 PRHDT and CDR2 FYEKMQ (reference sequence). The CDR3 is 16 amino acids. The receptor comes from a human patient who received an intestinal transplant. This specimen was alloreactive CD8+ T cells from a mixed lymphocyte reaction culture, taken before intestinal transplant. Subset defined: CFSE-low proliferating T cells sorted from roughly 6-day pre-transplant mixed lymphocyte reaction (GvH or HvG direction). The chain combines TRBV13 with TRBJ1-1; maybe TRBD1 (6 bases). CDR3 region: CASSFGTGGPLTEAFF. The CDR3 coding sequence is TGTGCCAGCAGCTTCGGGACCGGGGGGCCGCTAACTGAAGCTTTCTTT.